A single sample gave rise to the 12 T cell receptor beta chains below, sequenced in a study of blood T cell repertoires in COVID-19. Produced via immunoSEQ multiplex PCR; TCRdb's table is partial and in-frame only. The sample consists of 94,000 or so clones, 75% to 85% of them appearing once. The specimen was peripheral blood. The source is a man in his 60s with acute or convalescent COVID-19.

The rearrangement joins TRBV5-1 to TRBJ2-3; a possible D gene is TRBD1 (6 bases). Trimming pared 4 bases from V and 2 bases from J, leaving 14 bases between. The V gene's germline CDR1 is SGHRS and CDR2 YFSETQ. The CDR3 extends over 15 amino acids. Written as DNA, the CDR3 is TGCGCCAGCAGCCTACAGGGTGGAGACACAGATACGCAGTATTTT. This translates into CASSLQGGDTDTQYF.

This clone was detected once. The chain couples TRBV27 to TRBJ1-4, with TRBD1 as a possible D gene (6 bases). V gave up 4 bases and J gave up 0 bases, with 9 bases separating them. Germline V CDR1 and CDR2: MNHEY, SMNVEV (reference sequence). The length of the CDR3 is 15 residues. CDR3 sequence (DNA): TGTGCCAGCAGTTCCAGGACAGCAACTAATGAAAAACTGTTTTTT. Its translation is CASSSRTATNEKLFF.

This chain connects TRBV5-1 to TRBJ2-5, with 8 bases identical to TRBD1. This CDR3 region has 16 residues. V lost 0 bases, J lost 5 bases, and 9 bases stayed unmatched. Germline CDR1 and CDR2: SGHRS and YFSETQ. DNA for the CDR3: TGCGCCAGCAGCTTGGTGGGACAGGCCCAAGGCGAGACCCAGTACTTC. This encodes CASSLVGQAQGETQYF.

The chain carries TRBV24-1 and TRBJ2-2, with D possibly TRBD2 on 5 matching bases. V was shortened by 7 bases and J by 4 bases, with 9 bases between the two germline ends. Germline loops: CDR1 KGHDR, CDR2 SFDVKD. This CDR3 comprises 13 residues. The CDR3 DNA reads as TGTGCCACCAGAAGCGGATCCACCGGGGAGCTGTTTTTT. Its translation is CATRSGSTGELFF.

V and J are TRBV28 and TRBJ2-2, with TRBD1 matching over 9 bases. CDR1 is MDHEN, CDR2 SYDVKM, per germline. The trim removed 4 bases at V and 7 bases at J, leaving 7 bases unmatched. This CDR3 has 15 amino acids. In DNA form, the CDR3 reads TGTGCCAGCAGTTCCGGGACAGGGAGAGACGGGGAGCTGTTTTTT. Translating it yields CASSSGTGRDGELFF.

V is TRBV6-2 or TRBV6-3 and J is TRBJ2-1, with 8 nucleotides matching TRBD1. The CDR3 has 15 amino acids. V lost 5 bases, J lost 10 bases, and 13 bases stayed unmatched. Germline CDR1 MNHEY, CDR2 SVGEGT. The DNA for the CDR3 is TGTGCCAGCAGTCCAGGGGGCGCTTTGGTTCGAGAGCAGTTCTTC. Its translation is CASSPGGALVREQFF.

This clone was counted a single time. The V and J genes are TRBV19 and TRBJ2-3, with D possibly being TRBD1 (6 bases). The V gene's germline CDR1 is LNHDA and CDR2 SQIVND (reference sequence). This CDR3 spans 16 amino acids. The germline V and J ends were trimmed by 1 base and 2 bases, with 13 bases remaining between them. Written as DNA, the CDR3 is TGTGCCAGTAGTATAGGAGCGGACAGATTCACAGATACGCAGTATTTT. Translation gives CASSIGADRFTDTQYF.

V gene TRBV28 combines with J gene TRBJ2-5, with D uncertain. Germline lookup yields CDR1 MDHEN and CDR2 SYDVKM. Trimming pared 3 bases from V and 3 bases from J, leaving 2 bases between. The CDR3 runs to 11 residues. The CDR3 bases are TGTGCCAGCAGTTTCGAAGAGACCCAGTACTTC. Amino acids: CASSFEETQYF.

This clone has more than one count but fewer than ten. At the DNA level, this CDR3 is encoded by other sequences in the same sample as well. The rearrangement joins TRBV27 to TRBJ1-5, with D perhaps matching TRBD1 (6 bases). V dropped 3 bases and J dropped 4 bases, with 7 bases sitting between them. Germline loops: CDR1 MNHEY, CDR2 SMNVEV (reference sequence). The CDR3 consists of 13 residues. The CDR3 DNA is TGTGCCAGCAGTTTTAGGGGGAATCAGCCCCAGCATTTT. The encoded protein is CASSFRGNQPQHF.

The chain joins TRBV7-3 to TRBJ2-2, with a weak D call TRBD2 (6 bases). CDR3 length: 13 amino acids. Trimming cost V 5 bases and J 7 bases, with 11 bases left between them. Germline-derived CDR1 and CDR2 are SGHTA and FQGTGA. CDR3 residues: CASSPRAGGELFF. The CDR3 nucleotides read TGTGCCAGCAGCCCCAGAGCGGGCGGGGAGCTGTTTTTT.

The chain combines TRBV6-5 with TRBJ2-7, with 7 bases fitting TRBD1. The CDR3 has 15 amino acids. The V gene's germline CDR1 is MNHEY and CDR2 SVGAGI. V was pared by 7 bases and J by 0 bases, with 9 bases of the junction left unmatched. CDR3 coding DNA: TGTGCCAGCACCAAACAACAGGGGTCCTCCTACGAGCAGTACTTC. This codes for CASTKQQGSSYEQYF.

The V gene is TRBV3-1 (or the pseudogene TRBV3-2), the J gene TRBJ2-1, with 7 bases identical to TRBD2. The CDR3 has 15 residues. V dropped 4 bases and J dropped 0; count of bases not matched to a gene: 3. The germline gives CDR1 LGHDT, CDR2 YNNKEL (reference sequence). The CDR3 region is CASSPGGDSYNEQFF. CDR3 bases: TGTGCCAGCAGCCCTGGGGGGGACTCCTACAATGAGCAGTTCTTC.